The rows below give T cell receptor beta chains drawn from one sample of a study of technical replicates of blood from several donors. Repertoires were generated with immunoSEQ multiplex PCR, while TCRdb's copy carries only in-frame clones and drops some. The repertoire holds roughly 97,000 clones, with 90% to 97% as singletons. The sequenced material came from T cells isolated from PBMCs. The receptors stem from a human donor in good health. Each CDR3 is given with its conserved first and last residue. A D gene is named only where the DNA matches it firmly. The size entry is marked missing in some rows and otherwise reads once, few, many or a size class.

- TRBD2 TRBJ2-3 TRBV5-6 TGTGCCAGCAGCTTGGCTAGCGGAAGCACAGATACGCAGTATTTT CASSLASGSTDTQYF
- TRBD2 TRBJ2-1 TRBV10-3 TGTGCCTCTTTAGGGCTAGCGGGAGGAGGTGAGCAGTTCTTC CASLGLAGGGEQFF
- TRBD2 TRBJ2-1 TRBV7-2 TGTGCCAGCAGCTTAGCGTGGACTAGCGGGCCGTACAATGAGCAGTTCTTC CASSLAWTSGPYNEQFF
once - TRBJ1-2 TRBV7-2 TGTGCCAGCAGCATGACTATCTTATATGGCTACACCTTC CASSMTILYGYTF
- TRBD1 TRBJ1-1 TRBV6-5 TGTGCCAGCAGTTACTACACAGGGGGTCCTGAAGCTTTCTTT CASSYYTGGPEAFF
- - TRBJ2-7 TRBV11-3 TGTGCCAGCAGCTTAGAAGGACACTTCTACGAGCAGTACTTC CASSLEGHFYEQYF
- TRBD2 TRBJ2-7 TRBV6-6 TGTGCCAGCAGTTACCAGGGCCTAGCGGGTGAGCAGTACTTC CASSYQGLAGEQYF
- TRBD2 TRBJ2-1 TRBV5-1 TGCGCCAGCAGCTTCGCGGGGGGCTCCTACAATGAGCAGTTCTTC CASSFAGGSYNEQFF
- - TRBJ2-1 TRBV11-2 TGTGCCAGCAGCTTACGAGGTGACAATGAGCAGTTCTTC CASSLRGDNEQFF
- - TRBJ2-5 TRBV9 TGTGCCAGCAGCGTATCAGGGGCCGACCAAGAGACCCAGTACTTC CASSVSGADQETQYF
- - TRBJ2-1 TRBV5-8 TGTGCCAGCAGCTGGGACACTCAGGGGTATGAGCAGTTCTTC CASSWDTQGYEQFF
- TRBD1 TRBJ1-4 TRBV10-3 TGTGCCATCAGTGAGGAACAGGGGAGAGAAAAACTGTTTTTT CAISEEQGREKLFF
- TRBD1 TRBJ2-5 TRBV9 TGTGCCAGCAGCATGGGGGGGGACAGGGAAGAGACCCAGTACTTC CASSMGGDREETQYF
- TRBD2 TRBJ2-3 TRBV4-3 TGCGCCAGCAGCCAAGATCTGGGGCGGGAGGTACCCACAGATACGCAGTATTTT CASSQDLGREVPTDTQYF
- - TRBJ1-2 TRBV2 TGTGCCAGCAGTGAAGCGCGTGACCCGGGTGGCTACACCTTC CASSEARDPGGYTF
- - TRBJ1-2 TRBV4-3 TGCGCCAGCAGCCAAGATTCGGCAGGACTAGGCTACACCTTC CASSQDSAGLGYTF
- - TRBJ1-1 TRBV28 TGTGCCAGCAGGTACGACAGTAACACTGAAGCTTTCTTT CASRYDSNTEAFF
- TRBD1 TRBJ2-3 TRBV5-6 TGTGCCAGCAGCCGGGGGACAGGGACCACAGATACGCAGTATTTT CASSRGTGTTDTQYF
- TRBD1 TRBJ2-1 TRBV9 TGTGCCAGCAGCGCACCGGGACAGGGATACAATGAGCAGTTCTTC CASSAPGQGYNEQFF
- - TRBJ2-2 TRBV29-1 TGCAGCGTTGAAGATCTAGGCACCGGGGAGCTGTTTTTT CSVEDLGTGELFF
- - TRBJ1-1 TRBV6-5 TGTGCCAGCAGTTACTCCCGGGGGGCAACTTTCTTT CASSYSRGATFF
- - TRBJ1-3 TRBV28 TGTGCCAGCACCATATTAGGGGGATACTCTGGAAACACCATATATTTT CASTILGGYSGNTIYF
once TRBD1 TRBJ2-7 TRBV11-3 TGTGCCAGCAGCTTAGATTGGGGACAGGGATTCCCCTACGAGCAGTACTTC CASSLDWGQGFPYEQYF
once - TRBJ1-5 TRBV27 TGTGCCAGCAGTTTATCGACGGGGGAAGTCAATCAGCCCCAGCATTTT CASSLSTGEVNQPQHF